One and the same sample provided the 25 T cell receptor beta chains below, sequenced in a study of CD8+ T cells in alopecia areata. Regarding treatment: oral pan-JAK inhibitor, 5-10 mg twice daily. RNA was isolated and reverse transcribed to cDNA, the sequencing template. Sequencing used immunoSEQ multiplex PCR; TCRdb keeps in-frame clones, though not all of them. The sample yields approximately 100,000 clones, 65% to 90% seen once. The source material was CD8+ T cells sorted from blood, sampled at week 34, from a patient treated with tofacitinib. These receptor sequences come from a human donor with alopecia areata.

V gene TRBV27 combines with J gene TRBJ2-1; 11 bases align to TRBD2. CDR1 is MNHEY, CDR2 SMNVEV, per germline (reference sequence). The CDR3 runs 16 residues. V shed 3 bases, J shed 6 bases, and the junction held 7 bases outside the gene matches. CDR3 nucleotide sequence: TGTGCCAGCAGTTTGACCGGGACTAGCGGTAGCAATGAGCAGTTCTTC. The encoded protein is CASSLTGTSGSNEQFF.

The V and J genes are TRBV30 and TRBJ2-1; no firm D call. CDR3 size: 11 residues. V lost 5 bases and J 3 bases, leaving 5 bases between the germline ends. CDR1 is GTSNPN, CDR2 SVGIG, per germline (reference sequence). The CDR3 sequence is CAWDHYNEQFF. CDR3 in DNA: TGTGCCTGGGATCACTACAATGAGCAGTTCTTC. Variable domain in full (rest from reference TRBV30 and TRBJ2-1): SQTIHQWPATLVQPVGSPLSLECTVEGTSNPNLYWYRQAAGRGLQLLFYSVGIGQISSEVPQNLSASRPQDRQFILSSKKLLLSDSGFYLCAWDHYNEQFFGPGTRLTVL.

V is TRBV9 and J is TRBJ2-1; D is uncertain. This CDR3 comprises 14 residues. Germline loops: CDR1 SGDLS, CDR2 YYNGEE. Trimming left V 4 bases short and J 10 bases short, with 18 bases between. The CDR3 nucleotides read TGTGCCAGCAGCCCCCGCAACAGAAACGAAGAGCAGTTCTTC. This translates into CASSPRNRNEEQFF.

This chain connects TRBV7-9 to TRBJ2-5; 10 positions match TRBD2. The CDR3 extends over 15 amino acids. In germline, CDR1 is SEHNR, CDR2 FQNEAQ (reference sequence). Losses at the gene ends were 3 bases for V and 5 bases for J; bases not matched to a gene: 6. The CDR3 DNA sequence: TGTGCCAGCAGCTTCCTAGCGGGAGCGGGTGAGACCCAGTACTTC. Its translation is CASSFLAGAGETQYF.

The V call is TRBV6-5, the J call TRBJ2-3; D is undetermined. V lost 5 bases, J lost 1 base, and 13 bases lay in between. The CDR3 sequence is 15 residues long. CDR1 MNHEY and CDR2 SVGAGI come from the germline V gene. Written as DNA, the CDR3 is TGTGCCAGCAGTCGGGTACTTCCAGGCACAGATACGCAGTATTTT. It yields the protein CASSRVLPGTDTQYF.

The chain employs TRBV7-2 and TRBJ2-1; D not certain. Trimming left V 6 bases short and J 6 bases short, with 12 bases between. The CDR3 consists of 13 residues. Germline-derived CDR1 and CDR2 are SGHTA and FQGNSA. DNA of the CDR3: TGTGCCAGCAGAGGTCCGGACGGCAATGAGCAGTTCTTC. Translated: CASRGPDGNEQFF.

The CDR3 sequence: CASSPVGGADNEQFF. In DNA, the CDR3 is TGTGCCAGCAGCCCCGTCGGGGGGGCAGACAATGAGCAGTTCTTC. The chain couples TRBV7-7 to TRBJ2-1; TRBD2 matches 8 bases. CDR3 length: 15 residues. Germline CDR1 is SSHAT and CDR2 is FNYEAQ (reference sequence). With V trimmed by 5 bases and J by 5 bases, 8 bases remained unmatched.

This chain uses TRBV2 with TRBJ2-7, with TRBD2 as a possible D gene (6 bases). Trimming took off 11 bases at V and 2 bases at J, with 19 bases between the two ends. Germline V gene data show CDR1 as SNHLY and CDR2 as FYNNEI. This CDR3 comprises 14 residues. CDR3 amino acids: CASTPREVPYEQYF. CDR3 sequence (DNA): TGTGCCTCTACCCCCAGGGAGGTCCCCTACGAGCAGTACTTC.

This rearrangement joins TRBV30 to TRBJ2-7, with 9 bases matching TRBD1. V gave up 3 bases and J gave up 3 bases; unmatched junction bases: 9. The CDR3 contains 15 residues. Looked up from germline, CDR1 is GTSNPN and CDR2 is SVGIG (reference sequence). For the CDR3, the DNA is TGTGCCTGGAGCGCTTCCGGGACAGGGAGCTACGAGCAGTACTTC. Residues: CAWSASGTGSYEQYF.

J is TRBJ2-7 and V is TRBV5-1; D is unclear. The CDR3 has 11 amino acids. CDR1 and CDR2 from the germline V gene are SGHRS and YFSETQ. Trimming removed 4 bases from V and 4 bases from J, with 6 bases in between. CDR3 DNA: TGCGCCAGCAGCATAGGGTACGAGCAGTACTTC. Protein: CASSIGYEQYF.

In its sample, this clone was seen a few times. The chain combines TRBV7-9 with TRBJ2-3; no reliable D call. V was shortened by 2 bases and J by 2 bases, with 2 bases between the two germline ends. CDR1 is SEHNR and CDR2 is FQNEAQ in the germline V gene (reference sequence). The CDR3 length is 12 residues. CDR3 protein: CASSLYTDTQYF. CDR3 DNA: TGTGCCAGCAGCTTATACACAGATACGCAGTATTTT.

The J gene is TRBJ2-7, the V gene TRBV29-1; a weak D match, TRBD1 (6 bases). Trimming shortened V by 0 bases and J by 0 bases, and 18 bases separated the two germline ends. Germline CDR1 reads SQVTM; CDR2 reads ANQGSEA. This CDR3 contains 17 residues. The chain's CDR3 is CSVEDPDSGSGSYEQYF. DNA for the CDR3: TGCAGCGTTGAAGATCCGGACAGTGGATCAGGCTCCTACGAGCAGTACTTC.

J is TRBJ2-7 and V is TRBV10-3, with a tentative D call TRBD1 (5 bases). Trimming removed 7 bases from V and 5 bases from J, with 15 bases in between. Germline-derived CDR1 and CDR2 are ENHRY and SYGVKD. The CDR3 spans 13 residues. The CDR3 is CAITDSDANEQYF. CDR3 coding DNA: TGTGCCATCACCGACAGCGATGCCAACGAGCAGTACTTC.

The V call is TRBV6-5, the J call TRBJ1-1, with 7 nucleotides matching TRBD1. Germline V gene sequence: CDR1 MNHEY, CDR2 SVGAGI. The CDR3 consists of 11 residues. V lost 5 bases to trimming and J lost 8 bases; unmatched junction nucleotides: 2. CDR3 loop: CASSTGDEAFF. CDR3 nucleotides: TGTGCCAGCAGTACAGGGGACGAAGCTTTCTTT.

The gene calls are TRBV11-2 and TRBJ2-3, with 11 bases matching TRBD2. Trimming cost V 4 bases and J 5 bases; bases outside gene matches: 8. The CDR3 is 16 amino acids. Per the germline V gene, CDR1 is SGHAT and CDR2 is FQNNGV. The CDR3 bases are TGTGCCAGCAGCTCTTTAGCGGGGGGGACCGGAGATACGCAGTATTTT. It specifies CASSSLAGGTGDTQYF.

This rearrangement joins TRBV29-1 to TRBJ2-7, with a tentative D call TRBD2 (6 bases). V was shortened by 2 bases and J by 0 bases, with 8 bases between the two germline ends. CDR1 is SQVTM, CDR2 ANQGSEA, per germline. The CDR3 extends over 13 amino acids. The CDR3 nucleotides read TGCAGCGTTGAACGGGAGAGCTCCTACGAGCAGTACTTC. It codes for CSVERESSYEQYF.

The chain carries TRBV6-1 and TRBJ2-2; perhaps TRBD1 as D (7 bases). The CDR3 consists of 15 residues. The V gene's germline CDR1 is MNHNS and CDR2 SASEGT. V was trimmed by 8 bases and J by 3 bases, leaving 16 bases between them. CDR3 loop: CASAAGTVDTGELFF. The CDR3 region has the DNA TGTGCCAGCGCGGCGGGGACAGTCGACACCGGGGAGCTGTTTTTT.

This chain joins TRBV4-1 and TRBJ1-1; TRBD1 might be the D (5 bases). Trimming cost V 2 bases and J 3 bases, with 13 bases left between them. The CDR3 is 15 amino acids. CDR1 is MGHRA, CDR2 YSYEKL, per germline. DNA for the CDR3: TGCGCCAGCAGCCAAATCCTTGCAGGGCACACTGAAGCTTTCTTT. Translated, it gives CASSQILAGHTEAFF.

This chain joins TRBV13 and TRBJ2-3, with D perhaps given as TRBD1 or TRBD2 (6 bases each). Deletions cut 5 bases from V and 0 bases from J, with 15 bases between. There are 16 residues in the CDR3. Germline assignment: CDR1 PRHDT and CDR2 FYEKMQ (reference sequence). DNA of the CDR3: TGTGCCAGCAGCCCTTGGGGCGGGACAAGCACAGATACGCAGTATTTT. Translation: CASSPWGGTSTDTQYF. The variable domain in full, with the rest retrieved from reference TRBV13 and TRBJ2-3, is AAGVIQSPRHLIKEKRETATLKCYPIPRHDTVYWYQQGPGQDPQFLISFYEKMQSDKGSIPDRFSAQQFSDYHSELNMSSLELGDSALYFCASSPWGGTSTDTQYFGPGTRLTVL.

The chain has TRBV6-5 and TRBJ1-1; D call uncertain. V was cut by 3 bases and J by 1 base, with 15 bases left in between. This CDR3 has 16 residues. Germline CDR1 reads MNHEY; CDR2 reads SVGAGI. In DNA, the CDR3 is TGTGCCAGCAGTTATATGGGGATGGGAGGGAACACTGAAGCTTTCTTT. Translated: CASSYMGMGGNTEAFF.

The CDR3 protein is CASSETPGTANYVGYTF. In nucleotides, the CDR3 is TGTGCCAGCAGCGAGACCCCTGGGACAGCCAACTATGTCGGCTACACCTTC. The chain couples TRBV9 to TRBJ1-2; 7 bases map to TRBD1. The V gene end was trimmed by 3 bases and the J gene end by 8 bases; junction bases not matched to a gene: 19. Germline V CDR1 and CDR2: SGDLS, YYNGEE. The CDR3 has 17 amino acids.

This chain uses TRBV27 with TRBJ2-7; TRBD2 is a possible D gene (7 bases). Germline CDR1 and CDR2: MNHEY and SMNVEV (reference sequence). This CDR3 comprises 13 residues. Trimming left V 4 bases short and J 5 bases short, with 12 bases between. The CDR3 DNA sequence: TGTGCCAGCAGTTGGGGGGGCCGGAACGAGCAGTACTTC. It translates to CASSWGGRNEQYF.

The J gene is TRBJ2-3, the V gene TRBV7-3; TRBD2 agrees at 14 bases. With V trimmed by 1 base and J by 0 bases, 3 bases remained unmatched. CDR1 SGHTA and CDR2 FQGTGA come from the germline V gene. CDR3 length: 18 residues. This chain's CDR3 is CASSLIGTSGSSTDTQYF. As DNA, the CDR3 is TGTGCCAGCAGCTTAATAGGGACTAGCGGGAGTAGCACAGATACGCAGTATTTT.

The CDR3 DNA follows: TGTGCCAGCAGCAAATCCGTGGGCGAGCAGTACTTC. It codes for CASSKSVGEQYF. This sequence joins TRBV9 and TRBJ2-7; D gene unclear. CDR1 SGDLS and CDR2 YYNGEE come from the germline V gene. The V end lost 4 bases, the J end lost 6 bases, and 11 bases lay between the germline ends. The CDR3 has 12 residues.

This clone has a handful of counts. The CDR3 DNA follows: TGCAGCGTTGACGCGACAGGGGAGGGGAACCAAGAGACCCAGTACTTC. Its translation is CSVDATGEGNQETQYF. The rearrangement joins TRBV29-1 to TRBJ2-5; a possible D gene is TRBD1 (8 bases). V lost 3 bases and J lost 0, with 17 bases in between. Looked up from germline, CDR1 is SQVTM and CDR2 is ANQGSEA. The CDR3 extends over 16 amino acids.